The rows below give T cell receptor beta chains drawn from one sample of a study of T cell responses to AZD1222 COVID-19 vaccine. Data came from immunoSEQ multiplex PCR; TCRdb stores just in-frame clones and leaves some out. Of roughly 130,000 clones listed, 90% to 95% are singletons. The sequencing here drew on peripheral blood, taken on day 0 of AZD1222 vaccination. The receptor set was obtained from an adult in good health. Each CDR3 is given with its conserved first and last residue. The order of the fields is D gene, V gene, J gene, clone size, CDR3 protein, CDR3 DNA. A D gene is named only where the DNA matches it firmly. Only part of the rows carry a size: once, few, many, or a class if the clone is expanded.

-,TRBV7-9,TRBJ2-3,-,CASSLQGKVDTQYF,TGTGCCAGCAGCTTACAGGGGAAGGTGGATACGCAGTATTTT
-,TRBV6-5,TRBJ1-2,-,CASSQTGNYGYTF,TGTGCCAGCAGTCAGACAGGAAACTATGGCTACACCTTC
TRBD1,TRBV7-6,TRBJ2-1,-,CASSFDRASYNEQFF,TGTGCCAGCAGCTTTGACAGGGCCTCCTACAATGAGCAGTTCTTC
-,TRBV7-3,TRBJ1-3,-,CASSPPSGNTIYF,TGTGCCAGCAGCCCCCCCTCTGGAAACACCATATATTTT
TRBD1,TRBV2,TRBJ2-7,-,CATRQGVSYEQYF,TGTGCCACCCGACAGGGGGTCTCGTACGAGCAGTACTTC
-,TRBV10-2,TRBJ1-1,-,CATYRDPNTEAFF,TGCGCCACATACAGGGACCCGAACACTGAAGCTTTCTTT
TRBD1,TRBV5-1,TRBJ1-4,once,CASSRDRGTNEKLFF,TGCGCCAGCAGCAGGGACAGGGGCACTAATGAAAAACTGTTTTTT
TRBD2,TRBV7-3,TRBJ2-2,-,CASSLASGSAGELFF,TGTGCCAGCAGCTTGGCTAGCGGGAGCGCCGGGGAGCTGTTTTTT
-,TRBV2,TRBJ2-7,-,CASSVSYEQYF,TGTGCCAGCAGTGTCAGCTACGAGCAGTACTTC
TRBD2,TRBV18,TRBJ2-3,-,CASSRGLAGGPEDTQYF,TGTGCCAGCTCACGGGGACTAGCGGGAGGGCCGGAAGATACGCAGTATTTT
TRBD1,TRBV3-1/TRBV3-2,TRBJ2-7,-,CASSRGNRGRLGEQYF,TGTGCCAGCAGCCGAGGAAACAGGGGGAGGTTGGGTGAGCAGTACTTC
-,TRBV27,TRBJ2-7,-,CASSFGYEQYF,TGTGCCAGCAGTTTCGGGTACGAGCAGTACTTC
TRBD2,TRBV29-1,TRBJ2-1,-,CSVDGLAGGEQFF,TGCAGCGTTGATGGTCTAGCGGGAGGTGAGCAGTTCTTC
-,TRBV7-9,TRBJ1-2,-,CASSPSGGRGYTF,TGTGCCAGCAGCCCCTCGGGGGGTCGTGGCTACACCTTC
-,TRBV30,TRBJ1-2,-,CAWSHLGTNYGYTF,TGTGCCTGGAGTCATCTCGGGACTAACTATGGCTACACCTTC
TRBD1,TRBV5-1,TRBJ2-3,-,CASSETGANTDTQYF,TGCGCCAGCAGCGAGACAGGGGCCAACACAGATACGCAGTATTTT
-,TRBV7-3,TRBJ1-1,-,CASSLKGRHEAFF,TGTGCCAGCAGCTTAAAGGGGAGACACGAAGCTTTCTTT
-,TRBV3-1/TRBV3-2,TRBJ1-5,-,CASSQDPGVGQPQHF,TGTGCCAGCAGCCAAGATCCTGGAGTCGGGCAGCCCCAGCATTTT
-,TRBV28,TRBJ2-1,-,CASRPSGLSSYNEQFF,TGTGCCAGCAGGCCCAGCGGGTTAAGCTCCTACAATGAGCAGTTCTTC
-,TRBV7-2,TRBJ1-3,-,CASSLLGPSGNTIYF,TGTGCCAGCAGCTTATTGGGCCCCTCTGGAAACACCATATATTTT
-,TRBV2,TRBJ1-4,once,CASGTSLYEKLFF,TGTGCCAGCGGCACCAGTTTGTATGAAAAACTGTTTTTT
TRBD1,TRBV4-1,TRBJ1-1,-,CARSRDWTGYTEAFF,TGCGCCCGCAGCCGGGACTGGACAGGGTACACTGAAGCTTTCTTT
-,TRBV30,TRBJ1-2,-,CAWDTGIGTTF,TGTGCCTGGGATACAGGAATAGGGACGACCTTC
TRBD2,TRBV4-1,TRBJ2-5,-,CASSQWGGSSETQYF,TGCGCCAGCAGCCAGTGGGGGGGGAGTAGTGAGACCCAGTACTTC
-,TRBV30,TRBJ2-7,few,CAWSYSTSFSYEQYF,TGTGCCTGGAGTTATTCGACATCGTTTTCCTACGAGCAGTACTTC
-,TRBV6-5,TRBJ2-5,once,CASRPLIGIQETQYF,TGTGCCAGCAGGCCCCTCATAGGGATTCAAGAGACCCAGTACTTC
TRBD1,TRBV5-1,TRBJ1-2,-,CASSLTGESNYGYTF,TGCGCCAGCAGCCTGACAGGGGAATCAAACTATGGCTACACCTTC
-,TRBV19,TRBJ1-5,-,CASSPQGWQPQHF,TGTGCCAGTAGTCCACAGGGCTGGCAGCCCCAGCATTTT